This T cell receptor (beta chain) was observed in a study of blood T cell repertoires in COVID-19. V lost 1 base and J lost 5, with 14 bases in between. The CDR3 runs 15 residues. Germline CDR1 MDHEN, CDR2 SYDVKM. Profiled with immunoSEQ multiplex PCR; TCRdb holds only in-frame clones, not every one. The table includes 320,000 or so clones, over 80% detected once. Sequenced material: PBMCs or T cells enriched from blood (not recorded which). The rearrangement uses TRBV28 and TRBJ1-2, with D perhaps TRBD1 (5 bases). This clonotype originated in a man aged 25-45 years who had recovered from COVID-19. This CDR3 reads CASSLYAGLFYGYTF. For the CDR3, the DNA is TGTGCCAGCAGTTTATATGCAGGGTTATTTTATGGCTACACCTTC.